This record covers a single T cell receptor beta chain. Its target is unknown. A junction end diverges from the germline sequence, so it may reflect a read error. Splitting of CD4+ cells produced CD45RA+ naive and CD45RA-negative memory subsets. Template for every sorted-subset replicate PCR totaled 150 to 250 ng DNA, 25,000 to 35,000 T cell genomes. Measured with immunoSEQ multiplex PCR; TCRdb has only the in-frame clones, and not every one. The sample lists hundreds of thousands of clones, 74% occurring once. CDR1 KGHSH and CDR2 LQKENI come from the germline V gene. There are 13 residues in the CDR3. The data derive from a study of shared clonotypes between healthy human individuals. Study conclusions and caveats: Memory subsets generally showed smaller estimated richness than naive subsets did. Relative to their counterparts shared across all four donors, non-shared clonotypes exhibited diminished generation probabilities.

The clonotype was recovered from a young woman in good health. Sequenced: memory CD4+ T cells sorted from blood. Sample subset: CD45RA-negative fraction. The chain joins TRBV18 to TRBJ2-1, with D unresolved. The CDR3 DNA is TGTGCCAGCTCACCTGGCTCCCACAATGAGCAGTTCTTC. This codes for CASSPGSHNEQFF.